Following are 28 T cell receptor beta chains from one sample sequenced in a study of blood T cell repertoires in COVID-19. Sequencing was performed with immunoSEQ multiplex PCR; in TCRdb, only in-frame clones are kept and a portion is missing. The sample contains under 450,000 clones, approximately 86% of which appear only once. Sequenced sample: peripheral blood. The receptors originated from a woman aged 60 to 75 with COVID-19, enrolled during active disease.

The chain combines TRBV4-1 with TRBJ2-7; D not certain. V gave up 0 bases and J gave up 1 base, with 7 bases separating them. Germline V gene sequence: CDR1 MGHRA, CDR2 YSYEKL. CDR3 length equals 14 residues. The CDR3 loop reads CASSQEGTSYEQYF. Here the CDR3 DNA reads TGCGCCAGCAGCCAAGAGGGCACGTCCTACGAGCAGTACTTC.

The V and J genes are TRBV5-4 and TRBJ2-7; D is perhaps TRBD2 (7 bases). Germline values: CDR1 SGHNT, CDR2 YYREEE (reference sequence). The CDR3 has 15 amino acids. V was shortened by 4 bases and J by 6 bases, with 20 bases between the two germline ends. In DNA, the CDR3 is TGTGCCAGCAGCCCTGGCGCCTGGGGGGGCGGCGAGCAGTACTTC. Its protein is CASSPGAWGGGEQYF.

The CDR3 region is CASSYFPGQEQYF. DNA for the CDR3: TGTGCCAGCAGCTACTTTCCGGGACAAGAGCAGTACTTC. This chain joins TRBV7-2 and TRBJ2-7; D is perhaps TRBD1 (6 bases). The CDR3 is 13 residues long. The V gene lost 4 bases and the J gene lost 7 bases, with 14 bases spanning the gap. CDR1 and CDR2 from the germline V gene are SGHTA and FQGNSA.

The chain joins TRBV4-2 to TRBJ1-3, with a weak D call TRBD1 (5 bases). The CDR3 sequence is 16 residues long. Trimming left V 0 bases short and J 3 bases short, with 12 bases between. CDR1 is LGHNA and CDR2 is YNFKEQ in the germline V gene. The CDR3 region is CASSQEPGTFGNTIYF. CDR3 coding DNA: TGTGCCAGCAGCCAAGAACCGGGGACTTTTGGAAACACCATATATTTT.

The rearrangement links TRBV7-6 to TRBJ1-3; 7 bases fit TRBD1. CDR3 length: 18 amino acids. With V trimmed by 6 bases and J by 0 bases, 14 bases remained unmatched. Germline-derived CDR1 and CDR2 are SGHVS and FNYEAQ. CDR3 region: CASSHFRTGESSGNTIYF. The CDR3 DNA reads TGTGCCAGCAGTCATTTTCGGACAGGCGAGTCCTCTGGAAACACCATATATTTT.

Written as DNA, the CDR3 is TGTGCCAGCAGCCGGCCTCTAGCGGGGGGTATCGAGACCCAGTACTTC. It encodes CASSRPLAGGIETQYF. The chain carries TRBV6-2 or TRBV6-3 and TRBJ2-5, with TRBD2 identical over 11 bases. Germline assignment: CDR1 MNHEY and CDR2 SVGEGT. Trimming took 6 bases from V and 5 from J; bases not matched to a gene: 11. The CDR3 is 16 residues long.

With respect to this clone: Other DNA sequences of this sample code for an identical CDR3. The chain employs TRBV6-6 and TRBJ2-1; perhaps TRBD2 as D (6 bases). This CDR3 region has 14 residues. With 2 bases removed from V and 4 bases from J, the gap between germline ends came to 9 bases. Germline V gene sequence: CDR1 MNHNY, CDR2 SVGAGI (reference sequence). The DNA for the CDR3 is TGTGCCAGCAGTTACGGGGGGTCTTACAATGAGCAGTTCTTC. This gives the protein CASSYGGSYNEQFF.

The chain is built from TRBV10-3 and TRBJ1-5; 8 positions agree with TRBD1. J gave up 5 bases and V 0 bases, and 3 bases lay outside the gene matches. This CDR3 comprises 15 residues. The germline gives CDR1 ENHRY, CDR2 SYGVKD. CDR3 in amino acids: CAISESQGGDQPQHF. The CDR3 nucleotides read TGTGCCATCAGTGAGTCACAGGGGGGGGATCAGCCCCAGCATTTT.

This clone was recorded only once. The chain is built from TRBV7-2 and TRBJ2-2; TRBD1 might be the D (5 bases). The CDR3 has 16 residues. Between the trimmed V and J ends, which lost 1 base and 3 bases, there was a span of 12 bases. Germline-derived CDR1 and CDR2 are SGHTA and FQGNSA. The CDR3 sequence is CASSLVAGWDTGELFF. DNA for the CDR3: TGTGCCAGCAGCTTAGTTGCAGGGTGGGACACCGGGGAGCTGTTTTTT.

The chain recombines TRBV5-5 with TRBJ1-1; tentative D call: TRBD1 (5 bases). The CDR3 totals 15 residues. CDR1 and CDR2 (germline): SGHKS, YYEKEE (reference sequence). Trimming took off 2 bases at V and 0 bases at J, with 11 bases between the two ends. CDR3 coding DNA: TGTGCCAGCAGCTTATACGACAGCCTGAACACTGAAGCTTTCTTT. Residues: CASSLYDSLNTEAFF.

V gene TRBV24-1 combines with J gene TRBJ2-2, with D perhaps matching TRBD2 (5 bases). Germline values: CDR1 KGHDR, CDR2 SFDVKD. The CDR3 length is 14 residues. The V end lost 4 bases, the J end lost 5 bases, and 10 bases lay between the germline ends. Written as DNA, the CDR3 is TGTGCCACCAGTGACTCCCGGGGTACCGGGGAGCTGTTTTTT. Its protein product is CATSDSRGTGELFF.

The rearrangement uses TRBV3-1 (or the pseudogene TRBV3-2) and TRBJ1-6; D is undetermined. Looked up from germline, CDR1 is LGHDT and CDR2 is YNNKEL (reference sequence). V lost 3 bases and J 10 bases, leaving 7 bases between the germline ends. The CDR3 sequence is 12 residues long. DNA of the CDR3: TGTGCCAGCAGCCAGGTTGAGTCACCCCTCCACTTT. It encodes CASSQVESPLHF.

The chain links TRBV24-1 to TRBJ2-2; 7 positions match TRBD1. V shed 3 bases and J 5 bases; nucleotides not matched to a gene: 8. The length of the CDR3 is 16 residues. Germline CDR1 is KGHDR and CDR2 is SFDVKD. CDR3 amino acids: CATSDTTGAGTGELFF. The CDR3 nucleotides read TGTGCCACCAGTGATACAACAGGGGCTGGGACCGGGGAGCTGTTTTTT.

V gene TRBV5-4 combines with J gene TRBJ2-7; perhaps TRBD1 as D (6 bases). Germline V gene sequence: CDR1 SGHNT, CDR2 YYREEE (reference sequence). Trimming left V 2 bases short and J 3 bases short, with 12 bases between. The CDR3 is 14 amino acids. The CDR3, as DNA: TGTGCCAGCAGCTTTCCAGGACAGAACTACGAGCAGTACTTC. Translation gives CASSFPGQNYEQYF.

V usage is TRBV6-1 and J usage is TRBJ1-4; 11 bases fit TRBD1. CDR1 and CDR2 (germline): MNHNS, SASEGT. This CDR3 region has 18 residues. Trimming at V came to 3 bases and at J to 4 bases, leaving 10 bases not matched to a gene. The CDR3 DNA sequence: TGTGCCAGCAGTGATCCAAGTGGGACAGGGGGACATAATGAAAAACTGTTTTTT. Protein sequence: CASSDPSGTGGHNEKLFF.

This clone showed up just once. The chain combines TRBV27 with TRBJ1-5, with TRBD1 identical over 9 bases. V lost 2 bases and J lost 6; bases outside the gene matches: 2. Germline V CDR1 and CDR2: MNHEY, SMNVEV (reference sequence). This CDR3 contains 14 residues. The CDR3 DNA follows: TGTGCCAGCAGTTTAACAGGGGGCCCTCAGCCCCAGCATTTT. This translates into CASSLTGGPQPQHF.

V usage is TRBV5-4 and J usage is TRBJ2-5; D is perhaps TRBD1 (9 bases). Germline CDR1 is SGHNT and CDR2 is YYREEE (reference sequence). CDR3 length equals 16 residues. V gave up 4 bases and J gave up 7 bases, with 23 bases separating them. In nucleotides, the CDR3 is TGTGCCAGCAGCCCACCGGGACAGGGCAGCGGGGGGACCCAGTACTTC. This gives the protein CASSPPGQGSGGTQYF.

The chain is built from TRBV7-2 and TRBJ1-2; tentative D call: TRBD1 (5 bases). The CDR3 extends over 15 amino acids. The V end was cut by 2 bases, the J end by 1 base, with 11 bases between. The V gene's germline CDR1 is SGHTA and CDR2 FQGNSA. CDR3 amino acids: CASSLFGADNYGYTF. The DNA for the CDR3 is TGTGCCAGCAGCTTATTTGGGGCGGATAACTATGGCTACACCTTC.

Only a few counts were recorded for this clone. This sequence joins TRBV15 and TRBJ2-7, with 7 bases fitting TRBD1. The CDR3 runs 13 residues. Germline V gives CDR1 LNHNV, CDR2 YYDKDF (reference sequence). The V segment lost 8 bases and the J segment 5 bases; nucleotides outside the gene matches: 9. The CDR3 region has the DNA TGTGCCACCGCCCCAGGGGGAAGCGACGAGCAGTACTTC. Amino acid sequence: CATAPGGSDEQYF.

The chain recombines TRBV4-2 with TRBJ1-4; maybe TRBD1 (6 bases). Germline-derived CDR1 and CDR2 are LGHNA and YNFKEQ. Between the trimmed V and J ends, which lost 3 bases and 7 bases, there was a span of 18 bases. CDR3 length equals 16 residues. CDR3 sequence reads: CASSHFLQGLGEKLFF. In DNA, the CDR3 is TGTGCCAGCAGCCATTTCTTACAGGGATTGGGTGAAAAACTGTTTTTT.

There are a few counts of this clone. The chain is built from TRBV7-9 and TRBJ2-1, with D possibly being TRBD1 (6 bases). CDR1 and CDR2 from the germline V gene are SEHNR and FQNEAQ (reference sequence). The CDR3 totals 18 residues. V was shortened by 3 bases and J by 6 bases, with 24 bases between the two germline ends. CDR3 DNA sequence: TGTGCCAGCAGCTTTTATGAGGTGGGACAACCTTGGGGCAATGAGCAGTTCTTC. Protein: CASSFYEVGQPWGNEQFF. The complete variable domain, with remaining parts taken from reference TRBV7-9 and TRBJ2-1, reads DTGVSQNPRHKITKRGQNVTFRCDPISEHNRLYWYRQTLGQGPEFLTYFQNEAQLEKSRLLSDRFSAERPKGSFSTLEIQRTEQGDSAMYLCASSFYEVGQPWGNEQFFGPGTRLTVL.

The chain has TRBV27 and TRBJ2-4; D is ambiguous. With 1 base removed from V and 3 bases from J, the gap between germline ends came to 7 bases. The CDR3 length is 14 residues. Germline loops: CDR1 MNHEY, CDR2 SMNVEV (reference sequence). CDR3 sequence reads: CASSLYGSKNIQYF. In DNA form, the CDR3 reads TGTGCCAGCAGTTTATACGGTAGCAAAAACATTCAGTACTTC.

This sequence joins TRBV12-3 or TRBV12-4 and TRBJ2-7; D is ambiguous. This CDR3 spans 12 amino acids. V was trimmed by 3 bases and J by 3 bases, leaving 6 bases between them. CDR3 nucleotides: TGTGCCAGCAGTTTCCGCGGCTACGAGCAGTACTTC. This codes for CASSFRGYEQYF.

This clone occurred once. V gene TRBV14 combines with J gene TRBJ1-4; 9 bases agree with TRBD1. V was pared by 5 bases and J by 0 bases, with 4 bases of the junction left unmatched. This CDR3 is built from 16 residues. Germline-derived CDR1 and CDR2 are SGHDN and FVKESK. In DNA, the CDR3 is TGTGCCAGCAGCTTTCGACAGGGGGCAACTAATGAAAAACTGTTTTTT. Translated: CASSFRQGATNEKLFF.

In this sample, this clone turned up once. The chain combines TRBV6-2 or TRBV6-3 with TRBJ1-5, with a weak D call TRBD1 (6 bases). This CDR3 spans 18 amino acids. Germline CDR1 is MNHEY and CDR2 is SVGEGT. The germline V and J ends were trimmed by 2 bases and 6 bases, with 23 bases remaining between them. The DNA for the CDR3 is TGTGCCAGCAGTTACGCTCGGGGAGGGGGAGAAGGTCGTCAGCCCCAGCATTTT. This gives the protein CASSYARGGGEGRQPQHF.

The genes are TRBV5-6 and TRBJ1-5, with no clear D. Looked up from germline, CDR1 is SGHDT and CDR2 is YYEEEE. There are 13 residues in the CDR3. With 4 bases removed from V and 6 bases from J, the gap between germline ends came to 11 bases. CDR3 protein: CASSGGWSQPQHF. CDR3 sequence (DNA): TGTGCCAGCAGCGGTGGGTGGAGTCAGCCCCAGCATTTT.

This sequence joins TRBV28 and TRBJ2-4; D is perhaps TRBD1 (6 bases). Germline V gives CDR1 MDHEN, CDR2 SYDVKM. Between the trimmed V and J ends, which lost 4 bases and 6 bases, there was a span of 13 bases. CDR3 length equals 14 residues. Here the CDR3 reads CASSSSGRGNIQYF. The CDR3 bases are TGTGCCAGCAGTTCCTCCGGCAGGGGAAACATTCAGTACTTC. The complete variable domain, with remaining parts taken from reference TRBV28 and TRBJ2-4, reads DVKVTQSSRYLVKRTGEKVFLECVQDMDHENMFWYRQDPGLGLRLIYFSYDVKMKEKGDIPEGYSVSREKKERFSLILESASTNQTSMYLCASSSSGRGNIQYFGAGTRLSVL.

The rearrangement links TRBV27 to TRBJ1-1; maybe TRBD1 (6 bases). Germline CDR1 is MNHEY and CDR2 is SMNVEV (reference sequence). V was clipped by 5 bases and J by 2 bases, with 12 bases between them. The CDR3 is 14 amino acids. CDR3 bases: TGTGCCAGCAGTCGAGGGACACATAACACTGAAGCTTTCTTT. This translates into CASSRGTHNTEAFF.